The 13 T cell receptor beta chains below come from one sample, sequenced in a study of cytomegalovirus exposure and HLA in healthy donors. The PCR used 60 Vbeta and 13 Jbeta primers. Generated by immunoSEQ multiplex PCR, the TCRdb table keeps only in-frame clones and is missing some. This sample has around 150,000 clones, with under 75% found just once. The source material was PBMCs. Receptors originate from a man aged 40-49 years in good health and CMV-seropositive.

The genes are TRBV5-4 and TRBJ2-7, with 8 positions matching TRBD1. Germline V CDR1 and CDR2: SGHNT, YYREEE (reference sequence). The CDR3 runs 13 residues. This chain's CDR3 is CGMSRGRQDEQYF. In DNA, the CDR3 is TGTGGCATGAGCAGGGGGCGCCAAGACGAGCAGTACTTC. The full variable domain, with the rest looked up from reference TRBV5-4 and TRBJ2-7, is ETGVTQSPTHLIKTRGQQVTLRCSSQSGHNTVSWYQQALGQGPQFIFQYYREEENGRGNFPPRFSGLQFPNYSSELNVNALELDDSALYLCGMSRGRQDEQYFGPGTRLTVT.

The chain couples TRBV7-9 to TRBJ2-2; D is ambiguous. Germline loops: CDR1 SEHNR, CDR2 FQNEAQ (reference sequence). V was trimmed by 3 bases and J by 5 bases, leaving 16 bases between them. The CDR3 has 16 amino acids. CDR3 nucleotides: TGTGCCAGCAGCTTTGCAGGTCTAAACCCAACCGGGGAGCTGTTTTTT. Encoded protein: CASSFAGLNPTGELFF.

This clone was recorded a few times. The chain combines TRBV7-2 with TRBJ1-1; D is ambiguous. The CDR3 sequence is 12 residues long. Germline CDR1 reads SGHTA; CDR2 reads FQGNSA. V was shortened by 3 bases and J by 3 bases, with 5 bases between the two germline ends. DNA for the CDR3: TGTGCCAGCAGCTTTCCAGACACTGAAGCTTTCTTT. This sequence encodes CASSFPDTEAFF.

The gene calls are TRBV5-8 and TRBJ2-3; D call uncertain. CDR1 is SGHTS and CDR2 is YDEGEE in the germline V gene. Deletions cut 4 bases from V and 4 bases from J, with 7 bases between. This CDR3 has 12 residues. This CDR3 reads CASSQVADTQYF. CDR3 in DNA: TGTGCCAGCAGCCAGGTTGCAGATACGCAGTATTTT.

The chain couples TRBV5-4 to TRBJ2-7; D is possibly TRBD2 (5 bases). Germline CDR1 SGHNT, CDR2 YYREEE (reference sequence). Trimming stripped 1 base from V and 2 bases from J, with 10 bases between. This CDR3 comprises 14 residues. For the CDR3, the DNA is TGTGCCAGCAGCTTGAGGCGGGTCCCCTACGAGCAGTACTTC. Translated, it gives CASSLRRVPYEQYF.

V usage is TRBV6-6 and J usage is TRBJ2-7, with 7 bases fitting TRBD2. The CDR3 is made up of 15 amino acids. Germline V gene lookup returns CDR1 MNHNY and CDR2 SVGAGI (reference sequence). Trimming removed 0 bases from V and 3 bases from J; junction bases left unmatched: 5. This CDR3 is CASSYSSGDHYEQYF. CDR3 sequence (DNA): TGTGCCAGCAGTTACTCGAGCGGGGATCACTACGAGCAGTACTTC.

This sequence joins TRBV6-6 and TRBJ2-7, with D possibly matching TRBD1 (5 bases). This CDR3 has 12 residues. The V end lost 6 bases, the J end lost 7 bases, and 13 bases lay between the germline ends. The germline gives CDR1 MNHNY, CDR2 SVGAGI (reference sequence). CDR3 DNA sequence: TGTGCCAGCAGCGACAAAACAGGAGAGCAGTACTTC. Translated, it gives CASSDKTGEQYF.

This chain connects TRBV4-1 to TRBJ2-2, with D perhaps matching TRBD1 (5 bases). Germline loops: CDR1 MGHRA, CDR2 YSYEKL. CDR3 length: 15 amino acids. Trimming took 4 bases from V and 1 from J, leaving 10 bases between them. The CDR3 loop reads CASSPSTVNTGELFF. The CDR3, as DNA: TGCGCCAGCAGCCCTTCGACAGTGAACACCGGGGAGCTGTTTTTT.

This chain uses TRBV6-5 with TRBJ1-1; tentatively, D is TRBD1 (5 bases). The germline V and J ends were trimmed by 2 bases and 1 base, with 11 bases remaining between them. The CDR3 consists of 15 residues. The V gene's germline CDR1 is MNHEY and CDR2 SVGAGI. CDR3 bases: TGTGCCAGCAGTTACCCAGGGATGGGGAACACTGAAGCTTTCTTT. This encodes CASSYPGMGNTEAFF.

Here the CDR3 reads CASSGRQGDTKNIQYF. The CDR3 region has the DNA TGTGCCAGCAGCGGGAGACAGGGAGATACCAAAAACATTCAGTACTTC. The chain has TRBV9 and TRBJ2-4; 7 nucleotides align to TRBD1. V lost 3 bases, J lost 2 bases, and 8 bases stayed unmatched. The CDR3 runs to 16 residues. Germline CDR1 SGDLS, CDR2 YYNGEE.

The rearrangement joins TRBV19 to TRBJ2-7; 9 nucleotides align to TRBD1. CDR1 is LNHDA, CDR2 SQIVND, per germline (reference sequence). CDR3 length equals 14 residues. Trimming took 6 bases from V and 0 from J; bases not matched to a gene: 3. CDR3 sequence reads: CASRGTGNSYEQYF. CDR3 DNA sequence: TGTGCCAGTAGAGGGACAGGGAACTCCTACGAGCAGTACTTC.

The chain couples TRBV5-4 to TRBJ2-1; D uncertain. The CDR3 spans 16 residues. Trimming left V 0 bases short and J 6 bases short, with 16 bases between. Germline V gene data show CDR1 as SGHNT and CDR2 as YYREEE (reference sequence). The CDR3 region has the DNA TGTGCCAGCAGCTTGGGATCGTCGGAGTTAAGCAATGAGCAGTTCTTC. It encodes CASSLGSSELSNEQFF.

The V call is TRBV7-8, the J call TRBJ2-7, with 7 positions matching TRBD1. The CDR3 contains 14 residues. V shed 1 base and J 5 bases; nucleotides not matched to a gene: 5. CDR1 is SGHVS and CDR2 is FQNEAQ in the germline V gene. For the CDR3, the DNA is TGTGCCAGCAGCTTAGGGGGACAGCAGCACGAGCAGTACTTC. Protein: CASSLGGQQHEQYF.